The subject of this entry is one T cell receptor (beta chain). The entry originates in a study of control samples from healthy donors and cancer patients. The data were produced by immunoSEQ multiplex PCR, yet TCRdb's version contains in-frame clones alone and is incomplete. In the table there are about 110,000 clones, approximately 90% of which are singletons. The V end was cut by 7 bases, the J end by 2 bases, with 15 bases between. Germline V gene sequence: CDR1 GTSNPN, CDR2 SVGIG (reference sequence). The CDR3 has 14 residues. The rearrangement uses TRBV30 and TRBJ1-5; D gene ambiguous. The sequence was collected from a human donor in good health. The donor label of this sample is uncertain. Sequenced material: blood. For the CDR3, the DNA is TGTGCCTCCGGGCGAACCGAGCGCAATCAGCCCCAGCATTTT. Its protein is CASGRTERNQPQHF.